This TCR beta chain was captured by sequencing in a study of blood T cell repertoires in COVID-19. Per germline, CDR1 MGHRA and CDR2 YSYEKL. This CDR3 contains 16 residues. The ends lost 0 bases at V and 7 bases at J; junction bases unmatched: 6. Some clones are missing from TCRdb's copy, which holds only in-frame ones; the method was immunoSEQ multiplex PCR. The data hold some 190,000 clones, with about nine tenths observed a single time. Sequenced input: peripheral blood. The receptor was derived from a man aged 25-45 years with acute or convalescent COVID-19. J is TRBJ2-1 and V is TRBV4-1, with 10 bases lining up with TRBD2. CDR3: CASSQDRGLARNEQFF. The CDR3 DNA reads as TGCGCCAGCAGCCAAGATCGGGGACTAGCGAGAAATGAGCAGTTCTTC.